What follows describes a single T cell receptor (beta chain). Its cognate antigen is unknown. UMIs accompanied the 5'RACE template switching by which TCR beta cDNA was made. From its re-call of the 5' RACE reads, TCRdb lists each CDR3 protein once, without DNA. The repertoire table contains about 460,000 distinct CDR3 sequences. This CDR3 is 12 amino acids long. Germline-derived CDR1 and CDR2 are SGHTA and FQGTGA. These data belong to a study of T cells expressing NK-cell markers. Whole-study results and caveats: Of the CD8+ T cells in more than five donors, about 1.0-7.5% belonged to dominant NKG2C+ clonotypes. The leading position in the CD3+CD56-NKG2C+ fraction of several donors also went to these clonotypes.

The chain has TRBV7-3 and TRBJ2-5; TCRdb indicates TRBD1, and absent DNA this call remains unverified. The TCR sequence derives from a woman aged 45-60 years in good health. What was sequenced was blood T cells: a sorted CD56 or NKG2C T cell subset, CD4+ or CD8+ T cells, or bulk PBMC T cells (not recorded which). The CDR3 sequence: CASGFRGAAQYF.